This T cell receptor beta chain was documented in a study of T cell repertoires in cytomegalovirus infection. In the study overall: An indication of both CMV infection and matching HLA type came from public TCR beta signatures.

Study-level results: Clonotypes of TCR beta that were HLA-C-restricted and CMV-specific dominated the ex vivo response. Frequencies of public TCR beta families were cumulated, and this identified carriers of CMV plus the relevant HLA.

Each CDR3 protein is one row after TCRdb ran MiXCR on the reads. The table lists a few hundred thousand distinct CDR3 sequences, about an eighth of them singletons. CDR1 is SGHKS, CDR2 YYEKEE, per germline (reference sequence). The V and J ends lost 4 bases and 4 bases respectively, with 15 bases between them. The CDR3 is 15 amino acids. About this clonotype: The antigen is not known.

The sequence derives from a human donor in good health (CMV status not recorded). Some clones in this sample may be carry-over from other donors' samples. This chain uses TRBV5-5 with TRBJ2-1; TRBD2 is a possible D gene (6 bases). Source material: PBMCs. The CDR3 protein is CASSLSGSGYNEQFF. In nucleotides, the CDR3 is TGTGCCAGCAGCCTAAGCGGGTCCGGATACAATGAGCAGTTCTTC.